Following are 22 T cell receptor beta chains from one sample sequenced in a study of blood T cell repertoires in COVID-19. The repertoire was sequenced with immunoSEQ multiplex PCR; TCRdb's copy has only in-frame clones and lacks some. This table holds 650,000 to 800,000 clones, around 89% found once. The source material was peripheral blood. The receptors were gathered from a woman aged 18-29 years with acute or convalescent COVID-19.

The genes are TRBV20-1 and TRBJ1-2; possible D gene TRBD1, 5 bases. CDR3 length: 11 residues. V was pared by 3 bases and J by 8 bases, with 10 bases between. The germline gives CDR1 DFQATT, CDR2 SNEGSKA (reference sequence). For the CDR3, the DNA is TGCAGTGCTAGGACAGTGGGAGGCTACACCTTC. This encodes CSARTVGGYTF.

The V gene is TRBV6-5, the J gene TRBJ2-7, with 11 bases identical to TRBD2. The ends lost 6 bases at V and 4 bases at J; junction bases unmatched: 8. The CDR3 sequence is 15 residues long. Germline V gene lookup returns CDR1 MNHEY and CDR2 SVGAGI. Here the CDR3 reads CASRLLAGAGYEQYF. The CDR3 DNA is TGTGCCAGCAGGCTACTAGCGGGGGCTGGGTACGAGCAGTACTTC.

This chain uses TRBV7-2 with TRBJ2-6; possible D gene TRBD2, 6 bases. The germline V gene has CDR1 SGHTA and CDR2 FQGNSA. The V end was cut by 5 bases, the J end by 4 bases, with 12 bases between. The CDR3 sequence is 15 residues long. The CDR3 DNA reads TGTGCCAGCAGCGGGGGGTCTCCCGGGGCCAACGTCCTGACTTTC. This codes for CASSGGSPGANVLTF.

The count of this clone is one. The chain employs TRBV7-2 and TRBJ1-4, with D tentatively TRBD1 (6 bases). In germline, CDR1 is SGHTA, CDR2 FQGNSA. This CDR3 has 14 amino acids. The V end lost 3 bases, the J end lost 6 bases, and 11 bases lay between the germline ends. In DNA, the CDR3 is TGTGCCAGCAGCTTGGACAGCTACTATGAAAAACTGTTTTTT. Its protein product is CASSLDSYYEKLFF.

V and J are TRBV27 and TRBJ1-5, with TRBD1 as a possible D gene (5 bases). CDR1 and CDR2 from the germline V gene are MNHEY and SMNVEV (reference sequence). CDR3 size: 15 residues. Trimming cost V 0 bases and J 4 bases, with 10 bases left between them. The CDR3 loop reads CASSLSAGSNQPQHF. The CDR3, as DNA: TGTGCCAGCAGTTTATCTGCAGGGTCAAATCAGCCCCAGCATTTT.

This clone appeared once. The chain joins TRBV5-6 to TRBJ1-5; no definite D call. The CDR3 runs to 16 residues. Germline V gene sequence: CDR1 SGHDT, CDR2 YYEEEE. V was trimmed by 4 bases and J by 1 base, leaving 15 bases between them. The DNA of the CDR3 is TGTGCCAGCAGCCATCGCACGCCGGGAAGCAATCAGCCCCAGCATTTT. Its protein is CASSHRTPGSNQPQHF. The full variable domain, in which reference TRBV5-6 and TRBJ1-5 provide the parts outside the CDR3, is DAGVTQSPTHLIKTRGQQVTLRCSPKSGHDTVSWYQQALGQGPQFIFQYYEEEERQRGNFPDRFSGHQFPNYSSELNVNALLLGDSALYLCASSHRTPGSNQPQHFGDGTRLSIL.

This sequence joins TRBV4-1 and TRBJ2-1; TRBD1 might be the D (6 bases). CDR1 MGHRA and CDR2 YSYEKL come from the germline V gene. This CDR3 has 16 residues. V dropped 0 bases and J dropped 5 bases, with 14 bases sitting between them. CDR3 sequence (DNA): TGCGCCAGCAGCCAAGATAGTGGACAGAGGGACAATGAGCAGTTCTTC. This sequence encodes CASSQDSGQRDNEQFF.

The gene calls are TRBV6-2 or TRBV6-3 and TRBJ2-6, with D possibly being TRBD1 (6 bases). V shed 4 bases and J shed 2 bases, with 6 bases lying between them. The CDR3 is 14 residues long. Germline V gene sequence: CDR1 MNHEY, CDR2 SVGEGT. CDR3 loop: CASSSGAGANVLTF. CDR3 nucleotides: TGTGCCAGCAGTTCAGGGGCTGGGGCCAACGTCCTGACTTTC.

This clone is a singleton in its sample. The chain recombines TRBV29-1 with TRBJ1-1, with D perhaps TRBD1 (6 bases). CDR3 size: 12 residues. Trimming left V 6 bases short and J 6 bases short, with 14 bases between. Germline assignment: CDR1 SQVTM and CDR2 ANQGSEA. The CDR3 loop is CSVNHRAAEAFF. The DNA for the CDR3 is TGCAGCGTAAACCACAGGGCGGCTGAAGCTTTCTTT.

The V call is TRBV2, the J call TRBJ1-2; D is perhaps TRBD1 (5 bases). Germline CDR1 is SNHLY and CDR2 is FYNNEI. The ends were cut back, 3 bases at V and 2 bases at J, with 13 bases in the middle. The CDR3 sequence is 15 residues long. DNA of the CDR3: TGTGCCAGCAGTGAGGTAGGGGTCAAGAACTATGGCTACACCTTC. This gives the protein CASSEVGVKNYGYTF.

The chain couples TRBV7-2 to TRBJ1-1; D is unclear. V was trimmed by 5 bases and J by 7 bases, leaving 17 bases between them. Germline V CDR1 and CDR2: SGHTA, FQGNSA. The CDR3 runs to 14 residues. As DNA, the CDR3 is TGTGCCAGCAGCCTCATAGGCTTGCGGGATGAAGCTTTCTTT. Residues: CASSLIGLRDEAFF.

The rearrangement uses TRBV7-3 and TRBJ1-2, with a tentative D call TRBD1 (6 bases). V was pared by 5 bases and J by 6 bases, with 22 bases between. Germline loops: CDR1 SGHTA, CDR2 FQGTGA. The CDR3 extends over 16 amino acids. In DNA, the CDR3 is TGTGCCAGCAGCCCAAGGGGAAAACAGGGAATTGATGGCTACACCTTC. Its translation is CASSPRGKQGIDGYTF.

As DNA, the CDR3 is TGTGCCAGCAGCTTACAAATGAACACTGAAGCTTTCTTT. It specifies CASSLQMNTEAFF. The chain uses TRBV7-7 and TRBJ1-1; no clear D gene. The CDR3 loop spans 13 amino acids. Germline V gene sequence: CDR1 SSHAT, CDR2 FNYEAQ (reference sequence). The V and J ends lost 2 bases and 0 bases respectively, with 4 bases between them.

This chain uses TRBV2 with TRBJ2-3; maybe TRBD2 (5 bases). Trimming took 8 bases from V and 6 from J, leaving 21 bases between them. The germline V gene has CDR1 SNHLY and CDR2 FYNNEI. The CDR3 totals 15 residues. CDR3 in DNA: TGTGCCAGCGTTCGAGCGGTTGTACGGGCGGATACGCAGTATTTT. Its protein is CASVRAVVRADTQYF.

This sequence joins TRBV13 and TRBJ1-6; TRBD1 agrees at 8 bases. Germline V lookup: CDR1 PRHDT, CDR2 FYEKMQ (reference sequence). The J segment lost 9 bases and the V segment lost 5 bases, leaving 6 bases of the junction unmatched. This CDR3 has 14 amino acids. The CDR3 sequence is CASSAGQGTSPLHF. In DNA form, the CDR3 reads TGTGCCAGCAGCGCCGGACAGGGTACTTCACCCCTCCACTTT. The full variable domain, rest sourced from reference TRBV13 and TRBJ1-6, is AAGVIQSPRHLIKEKRETATLKCYPIPRHDTVYWYQQGPGQDPQFLISFYEKMQSDKGSIPDRFSAQQFSDYHSELNMSSLELGDSALYFCASSAGQGTSPLHFGNGTRLTVT.

The chain couples TRBV6-1 to TRBJ1-2; D remains unclear. The CDR3 runs 16 residues. Germline CDR1 reads MNHNS; CDR2 reads SASEGT. V was shortened by 1 base and J by 3 bases, with 15 bases between the two germline ends. CDR3 in amino acids: CASSEGYRGEHYGYTF. DNA of the CDR3: TGTGCCAGCAGTGAAGGCTATCGAGGTGAGCACTATGGCTACACCTTC.

The chain is built from TRBV7-9 and TRBJ1-4; D uncertain. The V gene lost 6 bases and the J gene lost 0 bases, with 11 bases spanning the gap. The V gene's germline CDR1 is SEHNR and CDR2 FQNEAQ (reference sequence). This CDR3 has 15 amino acids. In nucleotides, the CDR3 is TGTGCCAGCAGTTTGACACGGACAACTAATGAAAAACTGTTTTTT. This codes for CASSLTRTTNEKLFF.

This chain connects TRBV7-2 to TRBJ2-3; TRBD2 matches 12 bases. V shed 0 bases and J 0 bases; nucleotides not matched to a gene: 4. There are 18 residues in the CDR3. Germline assignment: CDR1 SGHTA and CDR2 FQGNSA. CDR3 region: CASSLAPSGGASTDTQYF. CDR3 DNA sequence: TGTGCCAGCAGCTTAGCGCCTAGCGGGGGGGCGAGCACAGATACGCAGTATTTT.

This rearrangement joins TRBV12-5 to TRBJ2-7; D unclear. With 3 bases removed from V and 7 bases from J, the gap between germline ends came to 10 bases. CDR1 and CDR2 from the germline V gene are LGHNT and FRNRAP. The CDR3 consists of 12 residues. CDR3 loop: CASGFGGGEQYF. Here the CDR3 DNA reads TGTGCTAGTGGTTTTGGCGGTGGGGAGCAGTACTTC.

The CDR3 DNA is TGCGCCAGCAGCTTGGGACAGGGGGATCAGCCCCAGCATTTT. It encodes CASSLGQGDQPQHF. V and J are TRBV5-1 and TRBJ1-5, with 9 bases fitting TRBD1. V gave up 0 bases and J gave up 5 bases; unmatched junction bases: 0. Germline values: CDR1 SGHRS, CDR2 YFSETQ. This CDR3 has 14 residues.

This rearrangement joins TRBV5-3 to TRBJ1-4, with a possible D match to TRBD1 (5 bases). TRBV5-3 is sorted into the ORF group, with uncertain function. V lost 1 base and J lost 0, with 19 bases in between. The CDR3 runs 19 residues. The CDR3 sequence is CARSLIRRQINATNEKLFF. In nucleotides, the CDR3 is TGTGCCAGAAGCTTGATCCGCCGACAGATTAATGCAACTAATGAAAAACTGTTTTTT.

This chain joins TRBV6-5 and TRBJ1-5, with D unresolved. Per germline, CDR1 MNHEY and CDR2 SVGAGI. The CDR3 loop spans 13 amino acids. Between the trimmed V and J ends, which lost 3 bases and 3 bases, there was a span of 6 bases. CDR3 sequence reads: CASSYVANQPQHF. The CDR3 DNA follows: TGTGCCAGCAGTTATGTGGCCAATCAGCCCCAGCATTTT.